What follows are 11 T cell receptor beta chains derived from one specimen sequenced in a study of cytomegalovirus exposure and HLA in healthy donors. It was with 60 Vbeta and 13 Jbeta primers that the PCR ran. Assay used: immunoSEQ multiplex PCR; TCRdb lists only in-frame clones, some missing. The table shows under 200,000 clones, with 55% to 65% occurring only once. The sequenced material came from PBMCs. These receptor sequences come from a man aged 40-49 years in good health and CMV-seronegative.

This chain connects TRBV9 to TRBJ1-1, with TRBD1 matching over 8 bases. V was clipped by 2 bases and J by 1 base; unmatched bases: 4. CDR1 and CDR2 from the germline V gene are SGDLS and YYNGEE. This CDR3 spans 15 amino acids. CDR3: CASSVGQGGNTEAFF. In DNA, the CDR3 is TGTGCCAGCAGCGTCGGACAGGGAGGGAACACTGAAGCTTTCTTT.

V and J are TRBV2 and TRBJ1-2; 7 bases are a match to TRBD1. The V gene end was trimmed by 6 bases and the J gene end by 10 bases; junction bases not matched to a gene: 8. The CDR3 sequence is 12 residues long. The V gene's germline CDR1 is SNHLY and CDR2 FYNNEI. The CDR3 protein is CASSRDSDDYTF. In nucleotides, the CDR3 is TGTGCCAGCAGCCGGGACAGCGATGACTACACCTTC.

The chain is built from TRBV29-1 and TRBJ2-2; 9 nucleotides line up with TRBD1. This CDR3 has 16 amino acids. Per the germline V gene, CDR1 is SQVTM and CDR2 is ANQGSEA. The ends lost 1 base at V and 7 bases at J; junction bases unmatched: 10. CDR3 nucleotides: TGCAGCGTTGAAGTAAATAGGAGACAGGGGGTCGGGGAGCTGTTTTTT. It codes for CSVEVNRRQGVGELFF.

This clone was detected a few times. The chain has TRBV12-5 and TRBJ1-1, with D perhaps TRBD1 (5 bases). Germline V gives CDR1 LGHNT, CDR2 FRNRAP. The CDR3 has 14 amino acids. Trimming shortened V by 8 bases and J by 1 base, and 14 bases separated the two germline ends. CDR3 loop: CASKGARENTEAFF. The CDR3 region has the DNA TGTGCTAGTAAAGGGGCGAGAGAGAACACTGAAGCTTTCTTT.

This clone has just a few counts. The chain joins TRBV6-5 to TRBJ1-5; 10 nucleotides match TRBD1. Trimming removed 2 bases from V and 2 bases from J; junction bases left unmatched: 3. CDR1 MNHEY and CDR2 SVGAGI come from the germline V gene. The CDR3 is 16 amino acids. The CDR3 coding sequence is TGTGCCAGCAGTTACCTCGGACAGGGGGGCAATCAGCCCCAGCATTTT. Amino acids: CASSYLGQGGNQPQHF.

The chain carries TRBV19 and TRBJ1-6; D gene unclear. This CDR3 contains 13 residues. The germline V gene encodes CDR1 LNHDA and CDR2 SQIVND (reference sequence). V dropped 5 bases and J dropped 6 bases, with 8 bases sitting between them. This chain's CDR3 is CASSPVSNSPLHF. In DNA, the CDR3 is TGTGCCAGTAGTCCGGTTTCTAATTCACCCCTCCACTTT.

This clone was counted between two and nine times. The CDR3 loop is CASSPSRTEAFF. The CDR3 DNA is TGTGCCAGCTCACCCTCGAGGACTGAAGCTTTCTTT. The chain uses TRBV18 and TRBJ1-1; no clear D. V was clipped by 3 bases and J by 5 bases, with 7 bases between them. This CDR3 region has 12 residues. Germline assignment: CDR1 KGHSH and CDR2 LQKENI.

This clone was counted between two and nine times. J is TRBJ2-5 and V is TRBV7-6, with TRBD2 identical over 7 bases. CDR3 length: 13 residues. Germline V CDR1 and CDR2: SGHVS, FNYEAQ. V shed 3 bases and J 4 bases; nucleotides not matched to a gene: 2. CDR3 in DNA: TGTGCCAGCAGCTTCAGGGAGGGAGAGACCCAGTACTTC. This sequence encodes CASSFREGETQYF.

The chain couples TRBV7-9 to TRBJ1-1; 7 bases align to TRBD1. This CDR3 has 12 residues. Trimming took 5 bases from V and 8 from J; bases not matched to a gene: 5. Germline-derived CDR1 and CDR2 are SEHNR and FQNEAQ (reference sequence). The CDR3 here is CASSASQGEAFF. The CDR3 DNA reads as TGTGCCAGCAGCGCATCACAGGGGGAAGCTTTCTTT.

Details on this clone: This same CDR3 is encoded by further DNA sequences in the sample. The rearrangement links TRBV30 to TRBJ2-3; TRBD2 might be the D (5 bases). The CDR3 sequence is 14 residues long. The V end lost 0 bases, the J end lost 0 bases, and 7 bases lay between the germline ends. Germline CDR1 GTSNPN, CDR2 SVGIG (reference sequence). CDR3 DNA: TGTGCCTGGAGTGTACGGGGTAGCACAGATACGCAGTATTTT. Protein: CAWSVRGSTDTQYF.

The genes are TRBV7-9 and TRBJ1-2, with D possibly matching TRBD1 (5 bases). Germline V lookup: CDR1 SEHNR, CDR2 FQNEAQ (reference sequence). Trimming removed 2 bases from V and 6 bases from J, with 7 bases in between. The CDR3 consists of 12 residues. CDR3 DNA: TGTGCCAGCAGCTTAAGACAGCATGGCTACACCTTC. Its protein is CASSLRQHGYTF.